A selection of T cell receptor beta chains follows, all from one sample in a study of tumor and adjacent non-tumor tissue in lung cancer. TCRdb analysed the multiplex PCR reads with MiXCR anew, one entry per CDR3 protein. The sample includes about 200,000 distinct CDR3 sequences, 70% to 75% seen only once; the top ten take about 23%. What was sequenced was lung tumor tissue. The source is a man aged 60 to 75 with non-small cell lung cancer. The conserved cysteine and the conserved F or W are not part of the CDR3 here.

j_call: TRBJ1-5
v_call: TRBV20-1
cdr3_aa: SARPQGWNQPQH

j_call: TRBJ1-4
v_call: TRBV4-2
cdr3_aa: ASSRDIHGEEKLF

j_call: TRBJ2-1
v_call: TRBV11-2
cdr3_aa: ASTPHGVASGVYNEQL

j_call: TRBJ2-5
v_call: TRBV11-2
cdr3_aa: TSSLTTSGWEETQY

j_call: TRBJ2-3
v_call: TRBV6-6
cdr3_aa: ASRPTGGITNTQY

j_call: TRBJ2-3
v_call: TRBV6-6
cdr3_aa: ASSQAQGTDTQY

j_call: TRBJ2-7
v_call: TRBV29-1
cdr3_aa: SVRDYTCNEQY

j_call: TRBJ1-4
v_call: TRBV20-1
cdr3_aa: SAKDDRGDEKLV

j_call: TRBJ1-1
v_call: TRBV4-3
cdr3_aa: ASSQEQGAEAF

j_call: TRBJ2-1
v_call: TRBV29-1
cdr3_aa: SARTGGPTEF

j_call: TRBJ1-6
v_call: TRBV6-1
cdr3_aa: ASRTTAVEGSPLH

j_call: TRBJ2-5
v_call: TRBV29-1
cdr3_aa: SVEDRSGGHQETQY

j_call: TRBJ1-5
v_call: TRBV6-2/TRBV6-3
cdr3_aa: ARRRQGQSGNQLQH

j_call: TRBJ2-6
v_call: TRBV4-1
cdr3_aa: ANSQDRYRLSGANVLT

j_call: TRBJ1-5
v_call: TRBV20-1
cdr3_aa: SALGQSNQPQH

j_call: TRBJ2-1
v_call: TRBV4-1
cdr3_aa: ASSQGPRGAGAPNEQF